Following are 27 T cell receptor beta chains from one sample sequenced in a study of CXCR3-negative and CXCR3-positive naive CD8 T cells. Via 5' RACE with UMI labels, TRB cDNA libraries were prepared. TCRdb re-called the 5' RACE reads, yielding one record per CDR3 amino acid sequence without DNA. This table holds roughly 56,000 distinct CDR3 sequences. Sequencing was carried out using naive CXCR3- CD8+ T cells from blood. Subset reported: CD45RO-CCR7+CD27+CD95- naive CD8+ T cells lacking CXCR3 (TNR3-). All receptors come from a human donor in good health. Some clones in this sample may be carry-over from other donors' samples.

V is TRBV27 and J is TRBJ2-1; TCRdb's D call, TRBD2, is unchecked because there is no DNA. CDR1 and CDR2 from the germline V gene are MNHEY and SMNVEV (reference sequence). The CDR3 has 16 amino acids. The CDR3 reads CASSPWTSETYNEQFF.

The chain links TRBV6-5 to TRBJ2-2; TCRdb outputs TRBD1, but without DNA this stays unchecked. The CDR3 runs 17 residues. The germline V gene has CDR1 MNHEY and CDR2 SVGAGI. The CDR3 loop is CASTASPGTQKDRELFF.

This chain joins TRBV5-6 and TRBJ2-6; TCRdb indicates TRBD1, and absent DNA this call remains unverified. Germline-derived CDR1 and CDR2 are SGHDT and YYEEEE. This CDR3 is 17 amino acids long. This CDR3 reads CASSSWGRASGANVLTF.

CDR3: CASSWVGSPYNEQFF. The rearrangement uses TRBV7-3 and TRBJ2-1. The CDR3 spans 15 residues. CDR1 is SGHTA and CDR2 is FQGTGA in the germline V gene.

J is TRBJ2-2 and V is TRBV12-3 or TRBV12-4. The CDR3 has 14 amino acids. The CDR3: CASSFGIHTGELFF.

The chain links TRBV6-2 or TRBV6-3 to TRBJ2-1. The length of the CDR3 is 11 residues. Germline V gene sequence: CDR1 MNHEY, CDR2 SVGEGT. CDR3 in amino acids: CASSDVNEQFF.

This chain joins TRBV7-9 and TRBJ2-5; the TCRdb call, TRBD2, lacks DNA for checking. Germline V gives CDR1 SEHNR, CDR2 FQNEAQ (reference sequence). This CDR3 is 18 amino acids long. The CDR3 is CASSLEVVLAGKQETQYF.

The chain uses TRBV23-1 and TRBJ1-1; TCRdb proposes TRBD1, but this gene call is untestable without DNA. TRBV23-1 carries the ORF label, with uncertain function. The CDR3 contains 17 residues. CDR3 loop: CASSQSGPVQGRPEAFF.

The chain couples TRBV7-8 to TRBJ1-3. The CDR3 loop spans 15 amino acids. The germline V gene encodes CDR1 SGHVS and CDR2 FQNEAQ. CDR3 amino acids: CASSLAPYPGNTIYF.

The chain links TRBV27 to TRBJ2-1; TCRdb calls TRBD1, which cannot be checked without DNA. CDR1 is MNHEY and CDR2 is SMNVEV in the germline V gene (reference sequence). This CDR3 spans 12 amino acids. CDR3 residues: CASSRGYNEQFF.

This sequence joins TRBV20-1 and TRBJ1-6; with no DNA, the TCRdb D assignment of TRBD1 cannot be verified. The CDR3 runs 17 residues. Germline loops: CDR1 DFQATT, CDR2 SNEGSKA (reference sequence). CDR3 residues: CSARDSSPRQAYSPLHF.

This chain uses TRBV7-9 with TRBJ2-2. This CDR3 comprises 16 residues. Germline values: CDR1 SEHNR, CDR2 FQNEAQ (reference sequence). The CDR3 sequence is CASSPRWGPNTGELFF. The whole variable domain, filled in from reference TRBV7-9 and TRBJ2-2, reads DTGVSQNPRHKITKRGQNVTFRCDPISEHNRLYWYRQTLGQGPEFLTYFQNEAQLEKSRLLSDRFSAERPKGSFSTLEIQRTEQGDSAMYLCASSPRWGPNTGELFFGEGSRLTVL.

The chain combines TRBV27 with TRBJ1-2. CDR3 length: 15 amino acids. In germline, CDR1 is MNHEY, CDR2 SMNVEV (reference sequence). CDR3 loop: CASSLNAGANYGYTF.

This chain joins TRBV19 and TRBJ1-5; TCRdb designates TRBD1, a call that cannot be tested without DNA. Germline V gene lookup returns CDR1 LNHDA and CDR2 SQIVND (reference sequence). This CDR3 spans 14 amino acids. The CDR3 protein is CATRDWDSNQPQHF.

V gene TRBV28 combines with J gene TRBJ2-3. Germline lookup yields CDR1 MDHEN and CDR2 SYDVKM. This CDR3 contains 13 residues. CDR3 region: CASSLLLTDTQYF.

The V call is TRBV3-1, the J call TRBJ2-7; the D call of TRBD1 rests on TCRdb alone, since no DNA is present to check it. The CDR3 has 14 amino acids. Germline values: CDR1 LGHDT, CDR2 YNNKEL (reference sequence). CDR3 protein: CASSQEQRGYEQYF.

V gene TRBV11-1 combines with J gene TRBJ2-3; the D call of TRBD1 rests on TCRdb alone, since no DNA is present to check it. Per germline, CDR1 SGHAT and CDR2 FQDESV (reference sequence). CDR3 size: 14 residues. This CDR3 reads CASSWRGLTDTQYF.

This chain uses TRBV9 with TRBJ2-7. There are 12 residues in the CDR3. CDR1 and CDR2 from the germline V gene are SGDLS and YYNGEE. CDR3 region: CASSVLSYEQYF.

This chain joins TRBV5-1 and TRBJ2-5; TCRdb's D gene call, TRBD2, goes unchecked for lack of DNA. CDR3 length: 13 residues. Germline V gene lookup returns CDR1 SGHRS and CDR2 YFSETQ. CDR3 region: CASSLRTRETQYF.

This chain joins TRBV27 and TRBJ2-7. The germline CDR1 and CDR2 sequences are MNHEY and SMNVEV (reference sequence). This CDR3 contains 15 residues. CDR3 amino acids: CASSLAGLEAYEQYF.

J is TRBJ2-7 and V is TRBV5-1; TCRdb proposes TRBD2, but this gene call is untestable without DNA. The V gene's germline CDR1 is SGHRS and CDR2 YFSETQ. This CDR3 has 14 amino acids. The chain's CDR3 is CASSLGQNSYEQYF. The full variable domain, its missing parts supplied by reference TRBV5-1 and TRBJ2-7, is KAGVTQTPRYLIKTRGQQVTLSCSPISGHRSVSWYQQTPGQGLQFLFEYFSETQRNKGNFPGRFSGRQFSNSRSEMNVSTLELGDSALYLCASSLGQNSYEQYFGPGTRLTVT.

The rearrangement joins TRBV4-2 to TRBJ1-6; the TCRdb call, TRBD1, lacks DNA for checking. The CDR3 has 18 amino acids. CDR1 is LGHNA, CDR2 YNFKEQ, per germline. The CDR3 loop is CASSPDGDFRDKNSPLHF.

The chain links TRBV29-1 to TRBJ2-2. CDR1 and CDR2 (germline): SQVTM, ANQGSEA. The CDR3 totals 12 residues. CDR3 loop: CSSILGTGELFF.

This chain links TRBV7-9 with TRBJ2-1; TCRdb gives TRBD2 as the D gene, but with no DNA this cannot be confirmed. There are 15 residues in the CDR3. Germline loops: CDR1 SEHNR, CDR2 FQNEAQ (reference sequence). The chain's CDR3 is CASSRTDSSYNEQFF.

The chain couples TRBV28 to TRBJ2-7; TCRdb's D gene call, TRBD1, goes unchecked for lack of DNA. The CDR3 contains 12 residues. The V gene's germline CDR1 is MDHEN and CDR2 SYDVKM. CDR3 in amino acids: CASSLDRGEQYF.

The chain links TRBV9 to TRBJ2-7; TCRdb's assignment of TRBD1 cannot be checked, as there is no DNA. Germline-derived CDR1 and CDR2 are SGDLS and YYNGEE. This CDR3 is built from 14 residues. CDR3 in amino acids: CASSPLYTPHEQYF. Filled out from reference TRBV9 and TRBJ2-7, the complete variable domain reads DSGVTQTPKHLITATGQRVTLRCSPRSGDLSVYWYQQSLDQGLQFLIQYYNGEERAKGNILERFSAQQFPDLHSELNLSSLELGDSALYFCASSPLYTPHEQYFGPGTRLTVT.

V gene TRBV29-1 combines with J gene TRBJ2-3; TCRdb selects TRBD2, and the lack of DNA leaves this call unchecked. Germline V CDR1 and CDR2: SQVTM, ANQGSEA. The CDR3 runs 16 residues. The CDR3 protein is CSVEGELAGSTDTQYF.